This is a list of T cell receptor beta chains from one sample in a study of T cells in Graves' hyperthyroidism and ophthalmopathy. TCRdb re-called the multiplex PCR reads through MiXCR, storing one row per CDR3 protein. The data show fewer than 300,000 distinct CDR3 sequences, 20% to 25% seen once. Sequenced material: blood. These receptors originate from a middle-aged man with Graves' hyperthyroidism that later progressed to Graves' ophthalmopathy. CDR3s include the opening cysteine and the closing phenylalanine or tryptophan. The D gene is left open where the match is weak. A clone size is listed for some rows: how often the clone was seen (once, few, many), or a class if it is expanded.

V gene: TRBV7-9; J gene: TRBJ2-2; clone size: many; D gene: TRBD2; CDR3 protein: CASSLARIAGDLGELFF; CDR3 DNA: TGTGCCAGCAGCTTAGCCCGGATAGCGGGAGATCTCGGGGAGCTGTTTTTT
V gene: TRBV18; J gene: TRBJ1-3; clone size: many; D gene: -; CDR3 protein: CASSPFSGNTIYF; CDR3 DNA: TGTGCCAGCTCACCATTCTCTGGAAACACCATATATTTT
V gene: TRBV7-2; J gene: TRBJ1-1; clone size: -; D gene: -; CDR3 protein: CASSNRVSTEAFF; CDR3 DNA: TGTGCCAGCAGCAATAGGGTGAGCACTGAAGCTTTCTTT
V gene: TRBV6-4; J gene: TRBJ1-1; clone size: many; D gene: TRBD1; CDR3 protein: CASTRDRGSFRDTEAFF; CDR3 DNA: TGTGCCAGCACCCGGGACAGGGGGTCATTCAGGGACACTGAAGCTTTCTTT
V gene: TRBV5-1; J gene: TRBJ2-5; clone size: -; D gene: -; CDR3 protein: CASSSGRAVQETQYF; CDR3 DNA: TGCGCCAGCAGCTCGGGGCGGGCGGTACAAGAGACCCAGTACTTC
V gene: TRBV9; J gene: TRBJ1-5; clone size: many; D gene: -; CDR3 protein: CASSEGPGVSIDQPQHF; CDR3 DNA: TGTGCCAGCAGCGAGGGGCCGGGCGTAAGCATAGATCAGCCCCAGCATTTT
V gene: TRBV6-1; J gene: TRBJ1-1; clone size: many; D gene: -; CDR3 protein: CASSEEVGTEAFF; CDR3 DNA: TGTGCCAGCAGTGAAGAGGTAGGAACTGAAGCTTTCTTT
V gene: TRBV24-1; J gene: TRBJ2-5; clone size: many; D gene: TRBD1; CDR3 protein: CATASDRGGETQYF; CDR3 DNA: TGTGCCACCGCTTCGGACAGGGGAGGAGAGACCCAGTACTTC
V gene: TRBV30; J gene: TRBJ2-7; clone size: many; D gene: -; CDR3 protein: CAWSPGRGYEQYF; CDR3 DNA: TGTGCCTGGTCCCCGGGGAGGGGGTACGAGCAGTACTTC
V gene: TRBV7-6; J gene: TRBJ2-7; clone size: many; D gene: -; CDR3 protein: CASSLGGVGDEQYF; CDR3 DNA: TGTGCCAGCAGCTTAGGGGGTGTAGGTGACGAGCAGTACTTC
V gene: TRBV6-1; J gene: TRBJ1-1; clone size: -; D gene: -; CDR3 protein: CASSPQSWPEAFF; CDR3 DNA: TGTGCCAGCAGTCCTCAATCTTGGCCTGAAGCTTTCTTT
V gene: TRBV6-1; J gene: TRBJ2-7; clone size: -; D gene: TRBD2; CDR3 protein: CAGRTSGYEQYF; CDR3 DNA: TGTGCCGGTAGGACTAGCGGCTACGAGCAGTACTTC
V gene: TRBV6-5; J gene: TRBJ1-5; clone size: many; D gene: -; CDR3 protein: CASSYGKYQPQHF; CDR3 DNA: TGTGCCAGCAGTTACGGAAAATATCAGCCCCAGCATTTT
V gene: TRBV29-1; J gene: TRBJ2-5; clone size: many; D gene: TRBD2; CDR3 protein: CSVLSASGKQYF; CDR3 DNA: TGCAGCGTGTTATCCGCTAGCGGGAAACAGTACTTC
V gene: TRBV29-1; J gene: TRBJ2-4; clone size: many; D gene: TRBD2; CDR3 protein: CSCGRGRGKNIQYF; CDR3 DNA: TGCAGCTGCGGGAGGGGTCGAGGCAAAAACATTCAGTACTTC
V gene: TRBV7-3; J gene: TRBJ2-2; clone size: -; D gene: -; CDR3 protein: CASSFGTTGTGELFF; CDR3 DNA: TGTGCCAGCAGCTTCGGCACCACAGGCACCGGGGAGCTGTTTTTT
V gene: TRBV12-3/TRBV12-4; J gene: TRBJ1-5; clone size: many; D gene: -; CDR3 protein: CASSLGENQPQHF; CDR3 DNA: TGTGCCAGCAGTTTAGGGGAAAATCAGCCCCAGCATTTT
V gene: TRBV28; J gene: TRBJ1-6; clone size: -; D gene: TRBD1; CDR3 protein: CASNTGTDNSPLHF; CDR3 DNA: TGTGCCAGCAACACCGGGACAGATAATTCACCCCTCCACTTT
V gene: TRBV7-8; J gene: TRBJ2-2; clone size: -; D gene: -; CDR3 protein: CASSLSAGHTGELFF; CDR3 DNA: TGTGCCAGCAGCTTATCAGCGGGACATACCGGGGAGCTGTTTTTT
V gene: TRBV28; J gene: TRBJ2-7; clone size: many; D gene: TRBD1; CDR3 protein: CAWRQGNSYEQYF; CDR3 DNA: TGTGCCTGGAGACAGGGGAATTCCTACGAGCAGTACTTC
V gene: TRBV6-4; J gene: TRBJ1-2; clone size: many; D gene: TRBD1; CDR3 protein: CASSELSQGAGGYTF; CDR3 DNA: TGTGCCAGCAGTGAATTATCACAGGGGGCCGGTGGCTACACCTTC
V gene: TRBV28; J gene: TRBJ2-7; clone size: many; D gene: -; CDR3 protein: CASSSKTGISYEQYF; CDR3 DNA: TGTGCCAGCAGTTCAAAAACAGGGATCTCCTACGAGCAGTACTTC
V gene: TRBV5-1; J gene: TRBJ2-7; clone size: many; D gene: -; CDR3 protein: CASSLLPAYEQYF; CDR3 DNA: TGCGCCAGCAGCCTTTTACCGGCCTACGAGCAGTACTTC
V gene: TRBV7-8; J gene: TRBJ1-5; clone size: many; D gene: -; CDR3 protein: CASSPRRLPDQPQHF; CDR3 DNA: TGTGCCAGCAGCCCCCGTCGACTGCCAGATCAGCCCCAGCATTTT
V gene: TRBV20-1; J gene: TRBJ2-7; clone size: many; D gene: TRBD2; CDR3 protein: CSVRGRESSYEQYF; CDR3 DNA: TGCAGTGTCAGAGGGCGGGAGAGCTCCTACGAGCAGTACTTC